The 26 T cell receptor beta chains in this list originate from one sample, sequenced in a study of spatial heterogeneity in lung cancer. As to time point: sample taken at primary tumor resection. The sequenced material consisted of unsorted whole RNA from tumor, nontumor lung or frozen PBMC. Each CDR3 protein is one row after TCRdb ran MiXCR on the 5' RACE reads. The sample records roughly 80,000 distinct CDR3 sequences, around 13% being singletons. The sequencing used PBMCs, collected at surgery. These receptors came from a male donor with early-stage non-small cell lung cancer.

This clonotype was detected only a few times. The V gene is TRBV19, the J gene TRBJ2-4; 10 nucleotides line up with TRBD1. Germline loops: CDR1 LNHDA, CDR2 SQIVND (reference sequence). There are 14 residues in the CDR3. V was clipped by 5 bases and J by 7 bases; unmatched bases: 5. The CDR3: CASSETGGFNIQYF. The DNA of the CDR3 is TGTGCCAGTAGTGAGACAGGGGGCTTTAACATTCAGTACTTC.

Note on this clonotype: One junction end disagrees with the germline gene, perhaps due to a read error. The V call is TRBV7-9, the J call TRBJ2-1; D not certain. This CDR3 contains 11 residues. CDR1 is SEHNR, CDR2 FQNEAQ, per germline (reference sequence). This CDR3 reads CASSPNNERFF. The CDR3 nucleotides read TGTGCCAGCAGCCCAAACAATGAGCGGTTCTTC.

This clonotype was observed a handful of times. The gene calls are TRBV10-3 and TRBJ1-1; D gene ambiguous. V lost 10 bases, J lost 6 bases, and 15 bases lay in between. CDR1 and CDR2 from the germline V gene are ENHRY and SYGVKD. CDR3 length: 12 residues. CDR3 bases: TGTGCCACCCGGGAGGGAACCTCTGAAGCTTTCTTT. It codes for CATREGTSEAFF.

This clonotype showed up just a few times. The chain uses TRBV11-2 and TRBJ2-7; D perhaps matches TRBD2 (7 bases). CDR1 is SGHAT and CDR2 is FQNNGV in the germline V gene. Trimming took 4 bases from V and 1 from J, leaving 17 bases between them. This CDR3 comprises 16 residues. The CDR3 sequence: CASSSARGPVSYEQYF. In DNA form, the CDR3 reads TGTGCCAGCAGCTCGGCGCGGGGGCCCGTTTCCTACGAGCAGTACTTC. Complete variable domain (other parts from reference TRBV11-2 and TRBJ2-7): EAGVAQSPRYKIIEKRQSVAFWCNPISGHATLYWYQQILGQGPKLLIQFQNNGVVDDSQLPKDRFSAERLKGVDSTLKIQPAKLEDSAVYLCASSSARGPVSYEQYFGPGTRLTVT.

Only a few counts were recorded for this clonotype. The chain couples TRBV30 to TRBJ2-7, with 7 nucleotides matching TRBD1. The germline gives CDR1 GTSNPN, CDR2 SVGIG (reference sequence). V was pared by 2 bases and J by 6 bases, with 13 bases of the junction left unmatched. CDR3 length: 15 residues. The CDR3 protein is CAWSYRGRGTLEQYF. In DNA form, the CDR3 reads TGTGCCTGGAGTTATCGGGGCAGGGGGACCCTCGAGCAGTACTTC.

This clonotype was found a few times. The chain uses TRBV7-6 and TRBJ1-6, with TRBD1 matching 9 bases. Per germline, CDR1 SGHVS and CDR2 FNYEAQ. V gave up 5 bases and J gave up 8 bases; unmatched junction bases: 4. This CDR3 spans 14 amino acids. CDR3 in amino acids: CASSGDRADSPLHF. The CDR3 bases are TGTGCCAGCAGCGGGGACAGGGCTGATTCACCCCTCCACTTT.

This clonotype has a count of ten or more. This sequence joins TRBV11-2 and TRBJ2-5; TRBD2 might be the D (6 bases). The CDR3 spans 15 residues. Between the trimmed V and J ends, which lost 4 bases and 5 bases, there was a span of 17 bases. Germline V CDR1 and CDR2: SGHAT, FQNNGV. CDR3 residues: CASSSQGGVGETQYF. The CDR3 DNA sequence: TGTGCCAGCAGCTCCCAGGGCGGGGTTGGGGAGACCCAGTACTTC.

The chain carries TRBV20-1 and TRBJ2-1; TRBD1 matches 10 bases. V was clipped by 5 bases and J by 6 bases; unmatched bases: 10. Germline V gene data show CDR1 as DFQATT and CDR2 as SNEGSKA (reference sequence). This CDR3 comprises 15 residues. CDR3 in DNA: TGCAGTGCTCCACCCGGGACAGGGGTTGTCAATGAGCAGTTCTTC. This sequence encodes CSAPPGTGVVNEQFF.

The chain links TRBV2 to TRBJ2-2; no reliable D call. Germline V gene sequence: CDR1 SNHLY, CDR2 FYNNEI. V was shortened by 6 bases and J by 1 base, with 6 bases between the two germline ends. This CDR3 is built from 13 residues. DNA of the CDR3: TGTGCCAGCAGCCCACAGAACACCGGGGAGCTGTTTTTT. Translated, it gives CASSPQNTGELFF.

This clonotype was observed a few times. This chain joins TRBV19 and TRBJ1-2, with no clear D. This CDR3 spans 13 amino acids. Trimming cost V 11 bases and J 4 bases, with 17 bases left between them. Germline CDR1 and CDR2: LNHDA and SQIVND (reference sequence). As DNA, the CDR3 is TGTGCCGGCTCAGAGGGAGGAAGCTATGGCTACACCTTC. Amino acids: CAGSEGGSYGYTF.

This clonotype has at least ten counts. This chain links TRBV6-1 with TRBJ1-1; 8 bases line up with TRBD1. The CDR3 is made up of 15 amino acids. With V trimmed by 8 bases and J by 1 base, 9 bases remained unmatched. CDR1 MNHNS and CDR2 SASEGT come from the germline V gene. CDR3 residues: CASSPPGTGNTEAFF. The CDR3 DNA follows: TGTGCCAGCTCACCGCCCGGGACAGGGAACACTGAAGCTTTCTTT.

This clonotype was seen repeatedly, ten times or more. The CDR3 loop is CASSETSGTMNEQFF. The CDR3 DNA sequence: TGTGCCAGCAGCGAGACTAGCGGGACGATGAATGAGCAGTTCTTC. This chain joins TRBV9 and TRBJ2-1, with 11 nucleotides matching TRBD2. Germline CDR1 SGDLS, CDR2 YYNGEE. The CDR3 length is 15 residues. V was clipped by 3 bases and J by 7 bases; unmatched bases: 6.

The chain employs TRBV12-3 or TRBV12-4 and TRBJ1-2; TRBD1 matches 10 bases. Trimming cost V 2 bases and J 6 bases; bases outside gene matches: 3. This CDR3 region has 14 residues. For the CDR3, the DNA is TGTGCCAGCAGTTTAACCGGGACAGGGGATGGCTACACCTTC. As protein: CASSLTGTGDGYTF.

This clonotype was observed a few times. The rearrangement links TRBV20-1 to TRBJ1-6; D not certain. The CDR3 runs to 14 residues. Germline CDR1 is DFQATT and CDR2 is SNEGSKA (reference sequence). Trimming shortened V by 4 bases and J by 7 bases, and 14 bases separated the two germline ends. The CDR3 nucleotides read TGCAGTGCTACTCACGGGGAACCCAATTCACCCCTCCACTTT. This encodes CSATHGEPNSPLHF.

CDR3 sequence: CAISERGEEAFF. CDR3 DNA: TGTGCCATCAGTGAGCGGGGTGAGGAAGCTTTCTTT. The V gene is TRBV10-3, the J gene TRBJ1-1; D not resolved. The CDR3 runs to 12 residues. Germline loops: CDR1 ENHRY, CDR2 SYGVKD. V was shortened by 2 bases and J by 8 bases, with 9 bases between the two germline ends.

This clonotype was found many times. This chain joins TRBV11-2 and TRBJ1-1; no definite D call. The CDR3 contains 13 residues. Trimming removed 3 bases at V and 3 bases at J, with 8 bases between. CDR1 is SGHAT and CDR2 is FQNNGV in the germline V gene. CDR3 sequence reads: CASSFGGDTEAFF. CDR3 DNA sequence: TGTGCCAGCAGCTTCGGCGGGGACACTGAAGCTTTCTTT.

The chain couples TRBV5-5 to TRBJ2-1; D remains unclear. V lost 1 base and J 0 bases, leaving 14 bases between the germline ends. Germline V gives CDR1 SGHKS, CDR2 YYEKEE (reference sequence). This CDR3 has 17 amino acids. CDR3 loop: CASSLNIVGSSYNEQFF. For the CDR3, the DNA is TGTGCCAGCAGCTTGAATATTGTGGGATCCTCCTACAATGAGCAGTTCTTC.

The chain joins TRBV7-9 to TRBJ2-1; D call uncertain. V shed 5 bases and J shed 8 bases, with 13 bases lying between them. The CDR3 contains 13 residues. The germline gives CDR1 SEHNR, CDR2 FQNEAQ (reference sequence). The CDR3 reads CASSPKELDEQFF. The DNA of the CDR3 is TGTGCCAGCAGCCCCAAGGAGCTTGATGAGCAGTTCTTC.

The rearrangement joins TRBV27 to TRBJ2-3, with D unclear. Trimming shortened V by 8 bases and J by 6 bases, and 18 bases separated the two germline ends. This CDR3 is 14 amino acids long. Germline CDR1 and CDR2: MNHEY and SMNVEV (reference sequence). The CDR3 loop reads CASHAGPDFDTQYF. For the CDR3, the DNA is TGTGCCAGCCACGCCGGGCCCGACTTCGATACGCAGTATTTT.

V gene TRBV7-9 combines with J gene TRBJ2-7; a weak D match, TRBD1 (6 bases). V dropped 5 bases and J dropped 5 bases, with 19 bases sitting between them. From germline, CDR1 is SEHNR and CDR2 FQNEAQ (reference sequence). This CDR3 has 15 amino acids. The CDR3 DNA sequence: TGTGCCAGCAGCGCACAGGGTTCCCCTATGGACGAGCAGTACTTC. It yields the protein CASSAQGSPMDEQYF.

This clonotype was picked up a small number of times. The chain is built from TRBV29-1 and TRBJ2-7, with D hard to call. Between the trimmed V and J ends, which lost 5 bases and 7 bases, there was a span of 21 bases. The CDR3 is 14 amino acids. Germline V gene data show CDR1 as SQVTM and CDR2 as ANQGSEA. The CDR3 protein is CSVSLADPVGEQYF. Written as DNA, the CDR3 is TGCAGCGTTAGCTTGGCGGACCCTGTGGGGGAGCAGTACTTC.

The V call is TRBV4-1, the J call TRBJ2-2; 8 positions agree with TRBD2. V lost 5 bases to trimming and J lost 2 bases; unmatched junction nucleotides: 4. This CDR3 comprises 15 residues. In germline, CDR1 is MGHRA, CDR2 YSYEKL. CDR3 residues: CASSSSGVNTGELFF. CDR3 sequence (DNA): TGCGCCAGCAGCAGTAGCGGGGTTAACACCGGGGAGCTGTTTTTT.

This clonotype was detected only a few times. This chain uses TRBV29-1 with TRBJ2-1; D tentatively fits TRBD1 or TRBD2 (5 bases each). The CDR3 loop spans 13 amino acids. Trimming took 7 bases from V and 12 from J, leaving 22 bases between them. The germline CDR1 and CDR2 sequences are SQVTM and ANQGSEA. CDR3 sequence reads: CSATGTGANRQFF. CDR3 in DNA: TGCAGCGCAACCGGGACGGGCGCCAATCGGCAGTTCTTC.

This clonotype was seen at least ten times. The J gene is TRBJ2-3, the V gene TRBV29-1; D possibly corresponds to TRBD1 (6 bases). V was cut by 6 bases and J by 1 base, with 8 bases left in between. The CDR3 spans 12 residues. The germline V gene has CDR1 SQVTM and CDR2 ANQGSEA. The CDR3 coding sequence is TGCAGCGTGGGGGCCCGCACAGATACGCAGTATTTT. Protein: CSVGARTDTQYF.

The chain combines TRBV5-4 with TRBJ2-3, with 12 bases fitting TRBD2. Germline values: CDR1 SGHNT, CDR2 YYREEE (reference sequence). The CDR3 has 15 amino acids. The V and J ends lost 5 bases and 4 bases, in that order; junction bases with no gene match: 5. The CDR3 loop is CASRTSGRGADTQYF. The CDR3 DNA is TGTGCCAGCAGGACTAGCGGGAGAGGGGCAGATACGCAGTATTTT.

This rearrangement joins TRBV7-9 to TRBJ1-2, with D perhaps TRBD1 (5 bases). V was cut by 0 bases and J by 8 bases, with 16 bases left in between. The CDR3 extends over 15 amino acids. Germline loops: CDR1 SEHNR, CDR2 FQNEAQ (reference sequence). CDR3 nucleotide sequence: TGTGCCAGCAGCTTAGCGCTAGGGCAGGGTAAAGGCTACACCTTC. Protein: CASSLALGQGKGYTF.